The 17 T cell receptor beta chains listed next were all sequenced from one sample in a study of T cell repertoires in cytomegalovirus infection. For these receptors, no antigen is known. TCRdb recomputed calls from the reads with MiXCR, one row per CDR3 protein. The data contain approximately 730,000 distinct CDR3 sequences, around 31% of them seen just once; the ten biggest clones take up 15% to 20%. The input for sequencing was cultured PBMCs, taken from culture after CMV antigen stimulation. These receptors all stem from a human donor in good health (CMV status not recorded). Some clones in this sample may be carry-over from other donors' samples.

Only one count was recorded for this clonotype. The rearrangement links TRBV7-2 to TRBJ1-3, with D hard to call. V was shortened by 5 bases and J by 0 bases, with 8 bases between the two germline ends. The V gene's germline CDR1 is SGHTA and CDR2 FQGNSA. The CDR3 contains 14 residues. CDR3 DNA sequence: TGTGCCAGCAGCCCCGTGGACTCTGGAAACACCATATATTTT. This sequence encodes CASSPVDSGNTIYF.

V is TRBV10-3 and J is TRBJ1-4; 7 nucleotides match TRBD1. V lost 5 bases, J lost 3 bases, and 6 bases stayed unmatched. The CDR3 length is 15 residues. Germline-derived CDR1 and CDR2 are ENHRY and SYGVKD. CDR3 nucleotide sequence: TGTGCCATCAGTAGAGGGGGCACAGCTAATGAAAAACTGTTTTTT. It translates to CAISRGGTANEKLFF.

Turning to this clonotype: Compared with germline, one end of the junction differs, possibly owing to a read error. Written as DNA, the CDR3 is TGTGCCAGCAGCCACCCCAGGACAGATACGCAGTATTTT. Protein sequence: CASSHPRTDTQYF. The chain joins TRBV4-1 to TRBJ2-3, with no clear D. This CDR3 region has 13 residues. The V gene's germline CDR1 is MGHRA and CDR2 YSYEKL.

The chain has TRBV6-1 and TRBJ1-4; 9 bases agree with TRBD1. After removal of 5 bases from V and 6 bases from J, the junction contained 4 bases not matched to a gene. CDR3 length equals 14 residues. Germline CDR1 and CDR2: MNHNS and SASEGT. CDR3 bases: TGTGCCAGCAGTCGGACAGGGGCCTATGAAAAACTGTTTTTT. Protein sequence: CASSRTGAYEKLFF.

At least ten counts were recorded for this clonotype. The rearrangement joins TRBV7-2 to TRBJ2-5; 9 bases fit TRBD2. From germline, CDR1 is SGHTA and CDR2 FQGNSA. J was trimmed by 7 bases and V by 5 bases; bases with no gene match: 11. The CDR3 length is 15 residues. The chain's CDR3 is CASSPPAGGVATQYF. DNA for the CDR3: TGTGCCAGCAGCCCCCCAGCGGGAGGTGTGGCGACCCAGTACTTC.

The V gene is TRBV19, the J gene TRBJ2-7; TRBD1 matches 8 bases. The J segment lost 5 bases and the V segment lost 6 bases, leaving 12 bases of the junction unmatched. Germline V gives CDR1 LNHDA, CDR2 SQIVND (reference sequence). This CDR3 region has 15 residues. The CDR3 reads CASSPAPDRAHEQYF. The DNA for the CDR3 is TGTGCCAGTAGCCCGGCGCCGGACAGGGCCCACGAGCAGTACTTC.

This clonotype showed up many times. The chain uses TRBV7-6 and TRBJ2-1; 14 nucleotides line up with TRBD2. Germline V CDR1 and CDR2: SGHVS, FNYEAQ. There are 17 residues in the CDR3. The V and J ends lost 5 bases and 0 bases, in that order; junction bases with no gene match: 3. CDR3 protein: CASSPGTSGSSYNEQFF. For the CDR3, the DNA is TGTGCCAGCAGCCCCGGGACTAGCGGGAGCTCCTACAATGAGCAGTTCTTC.

The chain carries TRBV7-6 and TRBJ1-4; D is undetermined. Germline values: CDR1 SGHVS, CDR2 FNYEAQ. Trimming removed 4 bases at V and 0 bases at J, with 18 bases between. CDR3 length: 18 amino acids. CDR3 residues: CASSSSLEGHATNEKLFF. CDR3 bases: TGTGCCAGCAGCTCAAGCCTCGAGGGTCATGCAACTAATGAAAAACTGTTTTTT.

In its sample, this clonotype was seen a few times. This sequence joins TRBV20-1 and TRBJ2-1, with D perhaps being TRBD1 or TRBD2 (6 bases each). Trimming left V 1 base short and J 6 bases short, with 13 bases between. Germline assignment: CDR1 DFQATT and CDR2 SNEGSKA (reference sequence). The CDR3 contains 14 residues. CDR3 nucleotides: TGCAGTGCTAGAGGGGGGGCCCACGTCAATGAGCAGTTCTTC. Its translation is CSARGGAHVNEQFF.

This clonotype showed up just a few times. The J gene is TRBJ2-7, the V gene TRBV7-9; 9 positions agree with TRBD2. The CDR3 is 17 residues long. Germline CDR1 SEHNR, CDR2 FQNEAQ (reference sequence). Trimming at V came to 5 bases and at J to 3 bases, leaving 14 bases not matched to a gene. The CDR3 bases are TGTGCCAGCAGCCCCCCCCAGGGGGTAGCGGGGGACTACGAGCAGTACTTC. Its translation is CASSPPQGVAGDYEQYF.

The chain employs TRBV12-3 or TRBV12-4 and TRBJ2-2, with D unclear. This CDR3 is 14 amino acids long. The V end was cut by 2 bases, the J end by 5 bases, with 9 bases between. The CDR3 coding sequence is TGTGCCAGCAGTTTAATAGGGTGGACCGGGGAGCTGTTTTTT. Encoded protein: CASSLIGWTGELFF.

The chain couples TRBV4-1 to TRBJ1-4; the match to TRBD1 covers 7 bases. Germline V gene data show CDR1 as MGHRA and CDR2 as YSYEKL. The CDR3 contains 14 residues. The J segment lost 6 bases and the V segment lost 0 bases, leaving 1 base of the junction unmatched. Written as DNA, the CDR3 is TGCGCCAGCAGCCAAGACAGGGGGGATGAAAAACTGTTTTTT. This translates into CASSQDRGDEKLFF.

The V and J genes are TRBV6-5 and TRBJ2-7; TRBD2 is a possible D gene (5 bases). Deletions cut 7 bases from V and 3 bases from J, with 10 bases between. The CDR3 spans 12 residues. Germline CDR1 and CDR2: MNHEY and SVGAGI. The CDR3 bases are TGTGCCAGCATGAGGACTGGCTACGAGCAGTACTTC. It codes for CASMRTGYEQYF.

The genes are TRBV20-1 and TRBJ1-6; 9 nucleotides align to TRBD1. This CDR3 region has 17 residues. The V gene end was trimmed by 3 bases and the J gene end by 5 bases; junction bases not matched to a gene: 11. The germline V gene encodes CDR1 DFQATT and CDR2 SNEGSKA (reference sequence). The DNA of the CDR3 is TGCAGTGCTAGGAGTGGGACAGGGAACGCGGATAATTCACCCCTCCACTTT. Protein sequence: CSARSGTGNADNSPLHF.

This clonotype was counted only a few times. CDR3 loop: CASTGSQTLETQYF. The CDR3 DNA follows: TGTGCCAGCACCGGTTCTCAGACCCTGGAGACCCAGTACTTC. J is TRBJ2-5 and V is TRBV7-2; no reliable D call. V dropped 7 bases and J dropped 5 bases, with 17 bases sitting between them. This CDR3 is 14 amino acids long. CDR1 is SGHTA and CDR2 is FQGNSA in the germline V gene.

V and J are TRBV28 and TRBJ2-1, with 10 nucleotides matching TRBD1. The V and J ends lost 5 bases and 2 bases, in that order; junction bases with no gene match: 6. CDR3 length equals 16 residues. Per germline, CDR1 MDHEN and CDR2 SYDVKM. The CDR3 reads CASSTRTGGTYNEQFF. CDR3 bases: TGTGCCAGCAGTACCCGGACAGGGGGAACCTACAATGAGCAGTTCTTC.

The sample holds a few counts of this clonotype. The chain joins TRBV5-4 to TRBJ2-1, with 11 bases fitting TRBD2. The J segment lost 4 bases and the V segment lost 6 bases, leaving 3 bases of the junction unmatched. Germline V gene data show CDR1 as SGHNT and CDR2 as YYREEE (reference sequence). This CDR3 comprises 14 residues. The CDR3 reads CASKLAGAYNEQFF. CDR3 DNA: TGTGCCAGCAAACTAGCGGGAGCATACAATGAGCAGTTCTTC.